The 24 T cell receptor beta chains reported below all come from one sample, sequenced in a study of cytomegalovirus exposure and HLA in healthy donors. PCR amplification relied on 60 Vbeta primers (plus 13 Jbeta primers). Assay used: immunoSEQ multiplex PCR; TCRdb lists only in-frame clones, some missing. Among around 170,000 clones listed, 82% were seen once. Sequencing was done on a sample of PBMCs. Every receptor here comes from a young woman in good health and CMV-seronegative.

This sequence joins TRBV11-2 and TRBJ2-3, with D tentatively TRBD1 (5 bases). CDR1 is SGHAT and CDR2 is FQNNGV in the germline V gene. The V and J ends lost 3 bases and 0 bases respectively, with 7 bases between them. The CDR3 has 14 residues. The CDR3 DNA reads as TGTGCCAGCAGCTTCAGGGTTAGCACAGATACGCAGTATTTT. Its translation is CASSFRVSTDTQYF.

The gene calls are TRBV7-2 and TRBJ2-5; TRBD2 aligns across 8 bases. With 5 bases clipped from V and 3 bases from J, the junction kept 5 bases outside the gene matches. Germline V gives CDR1 SGHTA, CDR2 FQGNSA. The CDR3 covers 14 residues. CDR3 sequence reads: CASSPGLAKETQYF. The CDR3 DNA is TGTGCCAGCAGCCCAGGACTAGCTAAAGAGACCCAGTACTTC.

The genes are TRBV28 and TRBJ2-7; 13 positions agree with TRBD2. V was pared by 4 bases and J by 0 bases, with 12 bases of the junction left unmatched. Germline V gene data show CDR1 as MDHEN and CDR2 as SYDVKM. CDR3 length: 19 amino acids. The CDR3 nucleotides are TGTGCCAGCAGTTCGTACCCGGGACTAGCGGGACTAACCTCCTACGAGCAGTACTTC. Translated, it gives CASSSYPGLAGLTSYEQYF.

The chain joins TRBV11-2 to TRBJ2-5; TRBD1 matches at 7 bases. Looked up from germline, CDR1 is SGHAT and CDR2 is FQNNGV. V shed 1 base and J 5 bases; nucleotides not matched to a gene: 1. The CDR3 sequence is 13 residues long. The CDR3 bases are TGTGCCAGCAGCTTAGGACAGGGTGAGACCCAGTACTTC. This translates into CASSLGQGETQYF.

This rearrangement joins TRBV14 to TRBJ1-1; no clear D. V lost 5 bases and J 4 bases, leaving 11 bases between the germline ends. The CDR3 is made up of 13 amino acids. CDR1 and CDR2 (germline): SGHDN, FVKESK. The DNA of the CDR3 is TGTGCCAGCAGCACGCTAACGTCCACTGAAGCTTTCTTT. Protein product: CASSTLTSTEAFF.

This chain connects TRBV5-1 to TRBJ2-5; D perhaps matches TRBD1 (6 bases). Trimming left V 2 bases short and J 3 bases short, with 14 bases between. This CDR3 has 15 residues. In germline, CDR1 is SGHRS, CDR2 YFSETQ. This CDR3 is CASSFLTGSEETQYF. The CDR3, as DNA: TGCGCCAGCAGCTTCTTAACAGGGAGTGAAGAGACCCAGTACTTC.

The chain joins TRBV6-4 to TRBJ1-4; D may be TRBD1 (5 bases). V lost 9 bases to trimming and J lost 8 bases, with 13 bases between them. The CDR3 consists of 12 residues. The germline V gene has CDR1 MRHNA and CDR2 SNTAGT. The CDR3 DNA reads TGTGCCAGGACACCGGGGGTGGAAAAACTGTTTTTT. It yields the protein CARTPGVEKLFF.

The gene calls are TRBV4-2 and TRBJ2-5; 10 positions match TRBD2. Germline V gene lookup returns CDR1 LGHNA and CDR2 YNFKEQ. The CDR3 runs to 18 residues. The ends lost 0 bases at V and 3 bases at J; junction bases unmatched: 10. This CDR3 is CASSQDLKAGGVEETQYF. CDR3 coding DNA: TGTGCCAGCAGCCAAGATTTGAAAGCGGGAGGGGTGGAAGAGACCCAGTACTTC.

V is TRBV18 and J is TRBJ1-2, with D unresolved. This CDR3 region has 15 residues. Germline V CDR1 and CDR2: KGHSH, LQKENI. V gave up 1 base and J gave up 0 bases, with 9 bases separating them. For the CDR3, the DNA is TGTGCCAGCTCACCACTCCGGGATTCTAACTATGGCTACACCTTC. The encoded protein is CASSPLRDSNYGYTF.

The chain has TRBV5-4 and TRBJ2-5; maybe TRBD2 (7 bases). Looked up from germline, CDR1 is SGHNT and CDR2 is YYREEE (reference sequence). CDR3 length: 15 residues. V was clipped by 2 bases and J by 3 bases, with 14 bases between them. DNA for the CDR3: TGTGCCAGCAGCTTACAGGGAGGGGGAAAAGAGACCCAGTACTTC. It yields the protein CASSLQGGGKETQYF.

This clone was counted once. V and J are TRBV7-9 and TRBJ2-7; 7 bases match TRBD2. The CDR3 covers 12 residues. Per the germline V gene, CDR1 is SEHNR and CDR2 is FQNEAQ (reference sequence). Unmatched junction bases numbered 2, after V lost 4 bases and J lost 5 bases. CDR3 nucleotides: TGTGCCAGCAGCTGGGGGAGGGACGAGCAGTACTTC. Translating it yields CASSWGRDEQYF.

This clone was recorded only once. V and J are TRBV2 and TRBJ2-1, with D maybe TRBD1 (5 bases). This CDR3 has 16 amino acids. V was shortened by 1 base and J by 2 bases, with 12 bases between the two germline ends. The germline V gene encodes CDR1 SNHLY and CDR2 FYNNEI. CDR3 coding DNA: TGTGCCAGCAGTGAAGGGTCAGGGTCCCCCTACAATGAGCAGTTCTTC. Its translation: CASSEGSGSPYNEQFF.

The chain uses TRBV19 and TRBJ2-2; 7 nucleotides line up with TRBD1. The CDR3 totals 12 residues. Trimming cost V 10 bases and J 7 bases; bases outside gene matches: 6. Germline V gene data show CDR1 as LNHDA and CDR2 as SQIVND (reference sequence). The CDR3 nucleotides are TGTGCCATGACAGGGCTGGGCGGGGAGCTGTTTTTT. Translation: CAMTGLGGELFF.

This chain links TRBV6-4 with TRBJ2-3, with a tentative D call TRBD2 (7 bases). Germline V gene sequence: CDR1 MRHNA, CDR2 SNTAGT. The V end was cut by 5 bases, the J end by 1 base, with 13 bases between. The CDR3 has 15 residues. The CDR3 region is CASSSAGAGTDTQYF. Here the CDR3 DNA reads TGTGCCAGCAGTTCCGCGGGGGCCGGCACAGATACGCAGTATTTT.

The J gene is TRBJ1-3, the V gene TRBV19; D gene unclear. The germline gives CDR1 LNHDA, CDR2 SQIVND (reference sequence). The ends were cut back, 8 bases at V and 0 bases at J, with 14 bases in the middle. This CDR3 region has 15 residues. CDR3 protein: CASDKDTSSGNTIYF. The CDR3 DNA is TGTGCCAGTGATAAAGATACAAGCTCTGGAAACACCATATATTTT.

The rearrangement uses TRBV27 and TRBJ2-7, with 9 bases matching TRBD1. V lost 6 bases, J lost 7 bases, and 7 bases stayed unmatched. This CDR3 has 13 residues. Germline values: CDR1 MNHEY, CDR2 SMNVEV (reference sequence). The CDR3 nucleotides read TGTGCCAGCAGCGTCGGGACAGGGTATGAGCAGTACTTC. Residues: CASSVGTGYEQYF.

The rearrangement joins TRBV7-2 to TRBJ2-3; D is perhaps TRBD2 (7 bases). V was clipped by 2 bases and J by 9 bases, with 15 bases between them. The CDR3 totals 14 residues. In germline, CDR1 is SGHTA, CDR2 FQGNSA. The CDR3: CASSLSGGRVTQYF. The CDR3 DNA sequence: TGTGCCAGCAGCTTATCGGGGGGCAGGGTCACGCAGTATTTT.

V and J are TRBV7-2 and TRBJ1-2; 8 bases match TRBD1. The trim removed 0 bases at V and 2 bases at J, leaving 11 bases unmatched. This CDR3 has 18 amino acids. Looked up from germline, CDR1 is SGHTA and CDR2 is FQGNSA. CDR3: CASSLARLDRATNYGYTF. The CDR3 DNA sequence: TGTGCCAGCAGCTTAGCGCGACTGGACAGGGCGACAAACTATGGCTACACCTTC. Filled out from reference TRBV7-2 and TRBJ1-2, the complete variable domain reads GAGVSQSPSNKVTEKGKDVELRCDPISGHTALYWYRQSLGQGLEFLIYFQGNSAPDKSGLPSDRFSAERTGGSVSTLTIQRTQQEDSAVYLCASSLARLDRATNYGYTFGSGTRLTVV.

The chain uses TRBV5-1 and TRBJ2-3; D may be TRBD1 (5 bases). Germline V gives CDR1 SGHRS, CDR2 YFSETQ. This CDR3 is built from 16 residues. The V and J ends lost 0 bases and 3 bases respectively, with 14 bases between them. CDR3 amino acids: CASSLAARDKTDTQYF. Written as DNA, the CDR3 is TGCGCCAGCAGCTTGGCCGCCAGGGATAAAACAGATACGCAGTATTTT.

The chain has TRBV27 and TRBJ2-7; perhaps TRBD2 as D (6 bases). Trimming stripped 10 bases from V and 0 bases from J, with 25 bases between. The germline V gene has CDR1 MNHEY and CDR2 SMNVEV (reference sequence). The CDR3 totals 17 residues. In nucleotides, the CDR3 is TGTGCCACGAGATTTTCCTGGACTATTACAAACTCCTACGAGCAGTACTTC. Encoded protein: CATRFSWTITNSYEQYF.

The rearrangement links TRBV29-1 to TRBJ2-7, with TRBD1 identical over 7 bases. CDR3 length: 14 amino acids. The germline V gene has CDR1 SQVTM and CDR2 ANQGSEA. J lost 2 bases, V lost 8 bases, and 12 bases had no gene match. The CDR3 spells CSFSPGQPPYEQYF. DNA for the CDR3: TGCAGCTTTAGTCCGGGACAGCCTCCCTACGAGCAGTACTTC.

This chain links TRBV29-1 with TRBJ2-4; 8 bases align to TRBD1. There are 15 residues in the CDR3. Trimming at V came to 4 bases and at J to 6 bases, leaving 11 bases not matched to a gene. Germline V gene lookup returns CDR1 SQVTM and CDR2 ANQGSEA. The CDR3 loop is CSVGGETGDANIQYF. CDR3 DNA: TGCAGCGTTGGTGGTGAGACAGGGGATGCAAACATTCAGTACTTC.

The rearrangement uses TRBV2 and TRBJ2-5; 16 bases match TRBD2. The junction had 5 bases not matched to a gene; V was cut back by 0 bases and J by 4 bases. Germline V gene lookup returns CDR1 SNHLY and CDR2 FYNNEI. This CDR3 has 18 amino acids. The CDR3: CASSEAGTSGGAGETQYF. The CDR3 DNA reads as TGTGCCAGCAGTGAAGCCGGGACTAGCGGGGGGGCGGGAGAGACCCAGTACTTC.

The V call is TRBV7-8, the J call TRBJ1-4, with D unclear. Trimming left V 5 bases short and J 4 bases short, with 17 bases between. CDR1 SGHVS and CDR2 FQNEAQ come from the germline V gene. This CDR3 is 16 amino acids long. CDR3 bases: TGTGCCAGCAGCGTAATTACGACGGAGCTTAATGAAAAACTGTTTTTT. Amino acid sequence: CASSVITTELNEKLFF.